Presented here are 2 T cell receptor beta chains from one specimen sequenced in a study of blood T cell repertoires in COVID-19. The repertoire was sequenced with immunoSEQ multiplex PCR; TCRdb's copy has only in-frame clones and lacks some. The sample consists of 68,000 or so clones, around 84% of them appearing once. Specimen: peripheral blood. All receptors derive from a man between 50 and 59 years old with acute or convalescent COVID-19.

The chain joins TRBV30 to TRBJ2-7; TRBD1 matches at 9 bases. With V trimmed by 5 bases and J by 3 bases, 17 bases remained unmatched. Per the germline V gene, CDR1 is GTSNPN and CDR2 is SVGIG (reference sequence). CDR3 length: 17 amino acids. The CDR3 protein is CAWEDRGSIPRFYEQYF. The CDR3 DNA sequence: TGTGCCTGGGAAGACAGGGGGTCGATCCCCCGATTCTACGAGCAGTACTTC.

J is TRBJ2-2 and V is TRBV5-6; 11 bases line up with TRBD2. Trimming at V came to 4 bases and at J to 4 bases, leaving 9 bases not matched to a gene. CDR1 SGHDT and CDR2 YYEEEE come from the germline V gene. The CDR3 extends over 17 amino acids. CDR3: CASSRDVSGRGTGELFF. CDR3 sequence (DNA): TGTGCCAGCAGCCGGGACGTTAGCGGGAGGGGCACCGGGGAGCTGTTTTTT.